This T cell receptor (beta chain) was identified during a study of beta chain features in type 1 diabetes. The wider study: There were about 110,000,000 sorted cells examined across all samples.

Sequenced material consisted of expressed TCRB transcripts (all of the isolated RNA was reverse transcribed). Repertoires were generated with immunoSEQ multiplex PCR, while TCRdb's copy carries only in-frame clones and drops some. The sample has some 140,000 clones, 9% seen once; the top ten hold roughly 0.75%. The germline CDR1 and CDR2 sequences are SGHTA and FQGNSA. CDR3 size: 14 residues. Trimming cost V 4 bases and J 8 bases; bases outside gene matches: 2. With regard to this clone: The antigen is not known.

Findings and limits, study-wide: cDNA-based reads could over-represent cells with high TCR expression. When Type 1 diabetes patients were examined, their TCRB CDR3s proved moderately but significantly shorter in all four CD4+ subsets. A pattern of fewer insertions and more deletions at VDJ junctions was seen in type 1 diabetes patients.

V usage is TRBV7-2 and J usage is TRBJ1-4; 12 bases are shared with TRBD1. Sequenced sample: central memory CD4+ T cells from blood. The sequence was collected from a man aged 25-40 years with type 1 diabetes. CDR3 residues: CASSSGTGGEKLFF. In nucleotides, the CDR3 is TGTGCCAGCAGCTCCGGGACAGGGGGCGAAAAACTGTTTTTT. The entire variable domain, with the rest obtained from reference TRBV7-2 and TRBJ1-4, is as follows: GAGVSQSPSNKVTEKGKDVELRCDPISGHTALYWYRQSLGQGLEFLIYFQGNSAPDKSGLPSDRFSAERTGGSVSTLTIQRTQQEDSAVYLCASSSGTGGEKLFFGSGTQLSVL.